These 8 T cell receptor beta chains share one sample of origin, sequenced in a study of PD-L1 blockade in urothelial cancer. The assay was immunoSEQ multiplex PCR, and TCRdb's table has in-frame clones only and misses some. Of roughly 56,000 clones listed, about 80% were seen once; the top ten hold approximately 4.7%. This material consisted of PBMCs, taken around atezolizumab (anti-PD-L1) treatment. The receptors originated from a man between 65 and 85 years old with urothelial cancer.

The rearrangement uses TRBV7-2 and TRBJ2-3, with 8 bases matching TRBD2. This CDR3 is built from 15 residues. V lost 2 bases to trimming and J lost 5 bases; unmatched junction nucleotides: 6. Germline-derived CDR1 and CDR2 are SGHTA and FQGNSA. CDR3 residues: CASSLYREGLDTQYF. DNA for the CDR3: TGTGCCAGCAGCTTATATCGGGAGGGCCTAGATACGCAGTATTTT.

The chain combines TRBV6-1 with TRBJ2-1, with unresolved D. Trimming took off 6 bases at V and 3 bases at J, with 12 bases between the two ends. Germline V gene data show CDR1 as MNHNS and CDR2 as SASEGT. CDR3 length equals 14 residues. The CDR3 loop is CASRLSSLYNEQFF. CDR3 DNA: TGTGCCAGCAGATTGTCTAGTCTCTACAATGAGCAGTTCTTC.

CDR3 sequence reads: CASSTRRLTDTQYF. The DNA of the CDR3 is TGTGCCAGTAGTACGAGGCGGCTAACAGATACGCAGTATTTT. The chain employs TRBV19 and TRBJ2-3; D gene uncertain. CDR1 and CDR2 (germline): LNHDA, SQIVND (reference sequence). V gave up 4 bases and J gave up 3 bases, with 11 bases separating them. CDR3 length: 14 amino acids.

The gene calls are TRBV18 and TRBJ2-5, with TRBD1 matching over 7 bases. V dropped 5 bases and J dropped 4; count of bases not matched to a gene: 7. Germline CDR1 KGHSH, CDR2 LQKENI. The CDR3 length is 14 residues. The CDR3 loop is CASSTGTDGETQYF. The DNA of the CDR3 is TGTGCCAGCTCAACTGGGACAGATGGAGAGACCCAGTACTTC.

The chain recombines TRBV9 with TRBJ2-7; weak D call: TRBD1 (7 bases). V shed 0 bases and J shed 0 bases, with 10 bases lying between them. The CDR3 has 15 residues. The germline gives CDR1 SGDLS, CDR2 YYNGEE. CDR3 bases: TGTGCCAGCAGCGTAGGCGGGGACAGCTCCTACGAGCAGTACTTC. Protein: CASSVGGDSSYEQYF.

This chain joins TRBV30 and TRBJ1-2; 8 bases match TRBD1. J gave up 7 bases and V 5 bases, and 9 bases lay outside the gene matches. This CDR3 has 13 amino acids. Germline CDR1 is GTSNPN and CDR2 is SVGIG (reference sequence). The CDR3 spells CAWVAGGAGGYTF. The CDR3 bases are TGTGCCTGGGTCGCAGGGGGCGCAGGTGGCTACACCTTC.

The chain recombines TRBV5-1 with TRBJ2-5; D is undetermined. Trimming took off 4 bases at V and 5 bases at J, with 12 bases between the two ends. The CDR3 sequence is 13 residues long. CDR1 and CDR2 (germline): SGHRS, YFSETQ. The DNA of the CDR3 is TGCGCCAGCAGCGTGGGTTTCCAGGAGACCCAGTACTTC. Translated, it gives CASSVGFQETQYF.

CDR3 in amino acids: CASSLTTDTQYF. In DNA, the CDR3 is TGTGCCAGCAGTCTAACGACAGATACGCAGTATTTT. This sequence joins TRBV2 and TRBJ2-3; D is ambiguous. The germline V and J ends were trimmed by 5 bases and 3 bases, with 6 bases remaining between them. CDR3 size: 12 residues. Germline CDR1 and CDR2: SNHLY and FYNNEI.